This T cell receptor beta chain was sequenced for a study of T cell responses to AZD1222 COVID-19 vaccine. Study in general: Second-dose intervals of approximately 4 or approximately 12 weeks were pooled.

Using immunoSEQ multiplex PCR, the repertoire was profiled, and TCRdb retains in-frame clones only, with some absent. This table holds 150,000 to 200,000 clones, around 88% found once. This CDR3 is 13 amino acids long. Trimming took 6 bases from V and 5 from J, leaving 13 bases between them. CDR1 and CDR2 (germline): MNHEY, SVGAGI. This specimen was peripheral blood, taken on day 0 of AZD1222 vaccination. This TCR was sampled from an adult in good health. V gene TRBV6-5 combines with J gene TRBJ1-1; a possible D gene is TRBD1 (6 bases). The CDR3 region has the DNA TGTGCCAGCAGCCACAGGGCTGGGACTGAAGCTTTCTTT. Amino acids: CASSHRAGTEAFF.